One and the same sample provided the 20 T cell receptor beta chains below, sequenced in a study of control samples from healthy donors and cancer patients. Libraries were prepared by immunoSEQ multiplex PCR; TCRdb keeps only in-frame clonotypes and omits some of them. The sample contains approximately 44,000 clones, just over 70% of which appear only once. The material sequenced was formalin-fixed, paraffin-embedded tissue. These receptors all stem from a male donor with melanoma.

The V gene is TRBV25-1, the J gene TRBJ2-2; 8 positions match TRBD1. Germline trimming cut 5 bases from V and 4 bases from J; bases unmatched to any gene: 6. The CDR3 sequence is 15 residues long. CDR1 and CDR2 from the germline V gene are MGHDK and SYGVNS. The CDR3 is CASSRDRSATGELFF. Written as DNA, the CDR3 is TGTGCCAGCAGTCGGGACAGGTCGGCCACCGGGGAGCTGTTTTTT.

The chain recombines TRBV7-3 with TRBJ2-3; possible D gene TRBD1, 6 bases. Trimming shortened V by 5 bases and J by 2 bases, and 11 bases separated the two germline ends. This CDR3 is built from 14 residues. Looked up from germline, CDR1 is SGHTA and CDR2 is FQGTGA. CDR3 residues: CASSRGGPTDTQYF. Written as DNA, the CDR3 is TGTGCCAGCAGCCGAGGGGGACCCACAGATACGCAGTATTTT.

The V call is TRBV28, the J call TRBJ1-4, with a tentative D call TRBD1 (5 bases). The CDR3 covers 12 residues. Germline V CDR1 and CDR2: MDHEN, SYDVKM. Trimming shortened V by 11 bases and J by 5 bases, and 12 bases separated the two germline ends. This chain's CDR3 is CAGGRGNEKLFF. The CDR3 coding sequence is TGTGCCGGAGGACGGGGCAATGAAAAACTGTTTTTT.

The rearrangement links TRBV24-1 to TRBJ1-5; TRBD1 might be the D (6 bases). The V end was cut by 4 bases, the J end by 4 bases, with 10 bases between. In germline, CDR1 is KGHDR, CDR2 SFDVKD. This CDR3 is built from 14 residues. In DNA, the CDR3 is TGTGCCACCAGTGACTCACAGGGAAATCAGCCCCAGCATTTT. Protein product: CATSDSQGNQPQHF.

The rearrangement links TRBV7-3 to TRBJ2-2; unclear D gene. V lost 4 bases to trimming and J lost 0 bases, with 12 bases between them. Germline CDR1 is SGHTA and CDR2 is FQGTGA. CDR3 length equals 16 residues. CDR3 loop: CASSSQAPPNTGELFF. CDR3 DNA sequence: TGTGCCAGCAGCTCCCAGGCACCACCGAACACCGGGGAGCTGTTTTTT.

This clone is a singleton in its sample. In DNA, the CDR3 is TGTGCCAGTAGTAGAGACAGGACGAACACTGAAGCTTTCTTT. Its translation: CASSRDRTNTEAFF. This chain joins TRBV19 and TRBJ1-1; a weak D match, TRBD1 (6 bases). Germline lookup yields CDR1 LNHDA and CDR2 SQIVND (reference sequence). With 4 bases removed from V and 1 base from J, the gap between germline ends came to 10 bases. This CDR3 is 14 amino acids long. The complete variable domain, with remaining parts taken from reference TRBV19 and TRBJ1-1, reads DGGITQSPKYLFRKEGQNVTLSCEQNLNHDAMYWYRQDPGQGLRLIYYSQIVNDFQKGDIAEGYSVSREKKESFPLTVTSAQKNPTAFYLCASSRDRTNTEAFFGQGTRLTVV.

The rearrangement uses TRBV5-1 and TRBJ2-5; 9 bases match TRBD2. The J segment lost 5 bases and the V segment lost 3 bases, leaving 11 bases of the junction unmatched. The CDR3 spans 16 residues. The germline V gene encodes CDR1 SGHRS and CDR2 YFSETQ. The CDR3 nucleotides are TGCGCCAGCAGCTCGATGGCGGGAGGGCCACGGGAGACCCAGTACTTC. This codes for CASSSMAGGPRETQYF.

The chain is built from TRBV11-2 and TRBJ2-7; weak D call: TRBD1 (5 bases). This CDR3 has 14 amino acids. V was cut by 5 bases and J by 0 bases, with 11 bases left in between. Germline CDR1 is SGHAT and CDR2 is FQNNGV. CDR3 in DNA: TGTGCCAGCAGCCCGCAGGGCGGCTCCTACGAGCAGTACTTC. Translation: CASSPQGGSYEQYF. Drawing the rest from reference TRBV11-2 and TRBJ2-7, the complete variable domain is EAGVAQSPRYKIIEKRQSVAFWCNPISGHATLYWYQQILGQGPKLLIQFQNNGVVDDSQLPKDRFSAERLKGVDSTLKIQPAKLEDSAVYLCASSPQGGSYEQYFGPGTRLTVT.

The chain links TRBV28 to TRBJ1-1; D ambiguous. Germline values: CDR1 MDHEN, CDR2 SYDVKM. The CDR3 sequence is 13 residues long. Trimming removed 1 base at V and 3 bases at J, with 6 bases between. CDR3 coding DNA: TGTGCCAGCAGTTTATCCGGGGACACTGAAGCTTTCTTT. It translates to CASSLSGDTEAFF.

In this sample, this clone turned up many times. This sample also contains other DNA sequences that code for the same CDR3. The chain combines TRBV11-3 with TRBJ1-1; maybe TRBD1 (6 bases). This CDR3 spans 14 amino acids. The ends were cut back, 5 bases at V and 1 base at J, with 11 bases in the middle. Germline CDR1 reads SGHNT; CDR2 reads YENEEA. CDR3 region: CASSPGGANTEAFF. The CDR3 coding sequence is TGTGCCAGCAGCCCCGGGGGGGCGAACACTGAAGCTTTCTTT. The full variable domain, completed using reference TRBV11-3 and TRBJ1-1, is EAGVVQSPRYKIIEKKQPVAFWCNPISGHNTLYWYLQNLGQGPELLIRYENEEAVDDSQLPKDRFSAERLKGVDSTLKIQPAELGDSAVYLCASSPGGANTEAFFGQGTRLTVV.

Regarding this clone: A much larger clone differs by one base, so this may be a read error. CDR3 sequence: CASSLRQGPDLNYGYTF. CDR3 nucleotides: TGTGCCAGCAGCTTAAGACAGGGGCCGGACCTTAACTATGGCTACACCTTC. This chain joins TRBV7-9 and TRBJ1-2; TRBD1 matches at 8 bases. V shed 2 bases, J shed 1 base, and the junction held 9 bases outside the gene matches. From germline, CDR1 is SEHNR and CDR2 FQNEAQ (reference sequence). CDR3 length: 17 amino acids.

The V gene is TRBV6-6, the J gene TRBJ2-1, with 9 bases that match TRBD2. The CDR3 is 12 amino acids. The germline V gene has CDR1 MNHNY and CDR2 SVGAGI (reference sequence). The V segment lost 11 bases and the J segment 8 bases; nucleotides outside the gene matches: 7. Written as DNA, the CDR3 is TGTGCCGGGGGGCGGGAGGGCCATGAGCAGTTCTTC. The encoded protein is CAGGREGHEQFF.

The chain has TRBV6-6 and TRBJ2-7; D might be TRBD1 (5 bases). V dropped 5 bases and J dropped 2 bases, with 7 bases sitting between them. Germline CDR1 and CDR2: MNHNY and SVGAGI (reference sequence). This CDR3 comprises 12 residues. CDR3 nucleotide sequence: TGTGCCAGCAGTAAGGACACCTACGAGCAGTACTTC. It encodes CASSKDTYEQYF.

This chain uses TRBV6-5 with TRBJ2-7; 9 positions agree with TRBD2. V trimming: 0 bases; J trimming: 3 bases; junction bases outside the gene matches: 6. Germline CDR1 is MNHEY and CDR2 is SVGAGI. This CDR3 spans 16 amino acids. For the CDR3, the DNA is TGTGCCAGCAGTTACTCGTACCTAGCGGGGATCTACGAGCAGTACTTC. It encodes CASSYSYLAGIYEQYF.

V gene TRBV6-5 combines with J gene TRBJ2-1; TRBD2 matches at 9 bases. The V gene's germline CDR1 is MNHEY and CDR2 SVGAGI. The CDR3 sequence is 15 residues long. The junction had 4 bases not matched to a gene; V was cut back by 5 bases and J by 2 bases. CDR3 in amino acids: CASSQTSGPYNEQFF. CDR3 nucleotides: TGTGCCAGCAGTCAGACTAGCGGACCCTACAATGAGCAGTTCTTC.

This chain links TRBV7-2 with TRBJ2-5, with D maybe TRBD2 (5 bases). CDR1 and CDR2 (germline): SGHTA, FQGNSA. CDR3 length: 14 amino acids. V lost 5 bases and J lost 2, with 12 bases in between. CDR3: CASSAAVTQETQYF. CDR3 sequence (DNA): TGTGCCAGCAGCGCAGCGGTTACACAAGAGACCCAGTACTTC. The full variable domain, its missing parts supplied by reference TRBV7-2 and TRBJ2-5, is GAGVSQSPSNKVTEKGKDVELRCDPISGHTALYWYRQSLGQGLEFLIYFQGNSAPDKSGLPSDRFSAERTGGSVSTLTIQRTQQEDSAVYLCASSAAVTQETQYFGPGTRLLVL.

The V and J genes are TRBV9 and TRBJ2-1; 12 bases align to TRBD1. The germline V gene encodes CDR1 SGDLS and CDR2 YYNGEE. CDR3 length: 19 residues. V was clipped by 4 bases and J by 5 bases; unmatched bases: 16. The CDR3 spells CASSPGQGARASGNNEQFF. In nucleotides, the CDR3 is TGTGCCAGCAGCCCGGGACAGGGGGCGCGAGCGTCGGGGAACAATGAGCAGTTCTTC. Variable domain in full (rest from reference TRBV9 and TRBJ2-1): DSGVTQTPKHLITATGQRVTLRCSPRSGDLSVYWYQQSLDQGLQFLIQYYNGEERAKGNILERFSAQQFPDLHSELNLSSLELGDSALYFCASSPGQGARASGNNEQFFGPGTRLTVL.

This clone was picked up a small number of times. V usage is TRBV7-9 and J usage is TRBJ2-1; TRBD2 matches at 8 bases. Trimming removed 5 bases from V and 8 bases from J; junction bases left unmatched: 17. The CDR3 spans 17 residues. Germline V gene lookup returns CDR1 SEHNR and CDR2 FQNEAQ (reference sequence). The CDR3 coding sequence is TGTGCCAGCAGCCCACCGATAAGACTAGCGAGGAACCATGAGCAGTTCTTC. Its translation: CASSPPIRLARNHEQFF. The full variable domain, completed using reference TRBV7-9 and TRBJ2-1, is DTGVSQNPRHKITKRGQNVTFRCDPISEHNRLYWYRQTLGQGPEFLTYFQNEAQLEKSRLLSDRFSAERPKGSFSTLEIQRTEQGDSAMYLCASSPPIRLARNHEQFFGPGTRLTVL.

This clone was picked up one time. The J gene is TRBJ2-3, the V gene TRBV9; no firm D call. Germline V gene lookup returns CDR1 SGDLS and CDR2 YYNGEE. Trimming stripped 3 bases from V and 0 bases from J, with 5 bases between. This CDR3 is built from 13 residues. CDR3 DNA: TGTGCCAGCAGCGCCAGTAGCACAGATACGCAGTATTTT. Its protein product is CASSASSTDTQYF.

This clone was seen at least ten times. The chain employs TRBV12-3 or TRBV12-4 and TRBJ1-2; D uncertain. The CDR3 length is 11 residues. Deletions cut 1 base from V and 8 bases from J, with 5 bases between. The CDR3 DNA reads TGTGCCAGCAGTTTAGATACCGGCTACACCTTC. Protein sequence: CASSLDTGYTF.